This T cell receptor (beta chain) was captured in a study of blood T cell repertoires in COVID-19. For the study at large: T cells, B-cell-depleted T cells, or PBMCs supplied cDNA or gDNA.

Data came from immunoSEQ multiplex PCR; TCRdb stores just in-frame clones and leaves some out. This sample has roughly 37,000 clones, with over 75% found just once. This clone was seen a handful of times. Germline V CDR1 and CDR2: MNHEY, SMNVEV (reference sequence). The CDR3 spans 16 residues. With 5 bases clipped from V and 0 bases from J, the junction kept 7 bases outside the gene matches. The sequenced sample consisted of peripheral blood. This clonotype was obtained from a man aged 60 to 69 with acute or convalescent COVID-19. This chain uses TRBV27 with TRBJ1-1; 9 bases are a match to TRBD1. The CDR3 nucleotides read TGTGCCAGCAGTACCCCCGGGACAGGGTTGAACACTGAAGCTTTCTTT. Translated, it gives CASSTPGTGLNTEAFF.